One and the same sample provided the 9 T cell receptor beta chains below, sequenced in a study of memory B cells and T cells in multiple sclerosis. Generated by immunoSEQ multiplex PCR, the TCRdb table keeps only in-frame clones and is missing some. Of roughly 30,000 clones in the sample, around 88% were seen once. The antigens of these receptors remain unknown. After stimulus-free culture, autoproliferating CFSE-dim and non-proliferating CFSE-high T cells were sequenced separately. Fewer than 55 million CFSE-labeled PBMCs were cultured less than nine days unstimulated, then replicate wells were pooled. Material: PBMCs from blood kept in culture. These receptor sequences come from a human donor with multiple sclerosis.

The chain recombines TRBV19 with TRBJ2-1, with TRBD2 matching 9 bases. Germline loops: CDR1 LNHDA, CDR2 SQIVND (reference sequence). The CDR3 is made up of 14 amino acids. V trimming: 6 bases; J trimming: 9 bases; junction bases outside the gene matches: 9. The CDR3 region has the DNA TGTGCCAGTAGCCTGGGACTAGCATCCAGTGAGCAGTTCTTC. As protein: CASSLGLASSEQFF. Supplemented by reference TRBV19 and TRBJ2-1, the full variable domain reads DGGITQSPKYLFRKEGQNVTLSCEQNLNHDAMYWYRQDPGQGLRLIYYSQIVNDFQKGDIAEGYSVSREKKESFPLTVTSAQKNPTAFYLCASSLGLASSEQFFGPGTRLTVL.

The chain couples TRBV6-1 to TRBJ2-2; D is undetermined. The germline gives CDR1 MNHNS, CDR2 SASEGT. The CDR3 extends over 16 amino acids. V lost 3 bases and J lost 4, with 15 bases in between. CDR3 amino acids: CASSDLASRGTGELFF. The CDR3 region has the DNA TGTGCCAGCAGTGATTTGGCCTCAAGAGGCACCGGGGAGCTGTTTTTT.

V usage is TRBV4-1 and J usage is TRBJ1-5, with D possibly TRBD1 on 5 matching bases. The CDR3 consists of 17 residues. The ends were cut back, 0 bases at V and 2 bases at J, with 14 bases in the middle. Germline loops: CDR1 MGHRA, CDR2 YSYEKL. The CDR3 DNA sequence: TGCGCCAGCAGCCAAGAGCCAGGGAGGTTGGGCAATCAGCCCCAGCATTTT. Translated: CASSQEPGRLGNQPQHF.

DNA for the CDR3: TGTGCCAGCAGCCCGATACCCACAGGGTACGAGCAGTACTTC. As protein: CASSPIPTGYEQYF. The V and J genes are TRBV11-2 and TRBJ2-7; the D gene is possibly TRBD1 (6 bases). Trimming removed 5 bases at V and 4 bases at J, with 15 bases between. The germline CDR1 and CDR2 sequences are SGHAT and FQNNGV. The CDR3 is made up of 14 amino acids.

The V call is TRBV5-1, the J call TRBJ1-6; D may be TRBD1 (5 bases). Trimming pared 0 bases from V and 10 bases from J, leaving 11 bases between. The CDR3 runs 14 residues. Germline loops: CDR1 SGHRS, CDR2 YFSETQ. In DNA, the CDR3 is TGCGCCAGCAGCTTGGGGAGGGGTGAATCACCCCTCCACTTT. The encoded protein is CASSLGRGESPLHF.

The chain carries TRBV9 and TRBJ2-7; perhaps D is TRBD1 or TRBD2 (6 bases each). Germline assignment: CDR1 SGDLS and CDR2 YYNGEE. The CDR3 extends over 14 amino acids. Trimming pared 4 bases from V and 0 bases from J, leaving 11 bases between. The CDR3 DNA reads TGTGCCAGCAGCCGAAGGGGGGCCTCCTACGAGCAGTACTTC. This encodes CASSRRGASYEQYF.

CDR3 residues: CASSNHYITGELFF. The CDR3 nucleotides are TGTGCCAGCAGCAACCACTATATCACCGGGGAGCTGTTTTTT. This sequence joins TRBV21-1 and TRBJ2-2; the listed D gene, TRBD2, was not tested against the DNA. TRBV21-1 represents a pseudogene. The CDR3 extends over 14 amino acids.

The chain joins TRBV28 to TRBJ2-7; 9 positions match TRBD1. The CDR3 is made up of 16 amino acids. Trimming at V came to 5 bases and at J to 4 bases, leaving 12 bases not matched to a gene. Germline CDR1 and CDR2: MDHEN and SYDVKM. The CDR3 spells CASSPSGGQGIYEQYF. CDR3 nucleotide sequence: TGTGCCAGCAGTCCGTCTGGAGGACAGGGGATTTACGAGCAGTACTTC.

The rearrangement links TRBV5-1 to TRBJ2-7; tentatively, D is TRBD2 (6 bases). V dropped 0 bases and J dropped 3 bases, with 13 bases sitting between them. The germline gives CDR1 SGHRS, CDR2 YFSETQ. The CDR3 length is 15 residues. The CDR3 sequence is CASSLEGTGVYEQYF. The DNA for the CDR3 is TGCGCCAGCAGCTTGGAGGGAACGGGGGTCTACGAGCAGTACTTC.